The T cell receptor beta chain described here comes from a study of human T cells and chemical hapten exposure. In the study overall: The sensitizer, 2% DPC, was used on 2 cm by 2 cm of upper inner arm skin.

Described time point: patch test 1, 2 weeks after DPC sensitization. The treatment here: therapeutic diphenylcyclopropenone sensitization with weekly scalp DPC. Comment on this clonotype: Its antigen is not known.

TCRdb used MiXCR to reprocess the RACE reads, holding one entry per CDR3 protein. In the table there are fewer than 100,000 distinct CDR3 sequences, approximately 12% of which are singletons. Findings and caveats of the study: Expanded TCRs produced significantly more large CDR3 similarity clusters than controls did.

Looked up from germline, CDR1 is LNHDA and CDR2 is SQIVND (reference sequence). This CDR3 is 13 amino acids long. Trimming took 3 bases from V and 1 from J, leaving 7 bases between them. The sample was whole blood, taken in connection with sensitization to the hapten diphenylcyclopropenone (DPC). The chain carries TRBV19 and TRBJ2-7; the D is unclear. The TCR comes from a woman aged 55-69 years with alopecia areata. Some clones in this sample may be carry-over from other donors' samples. The CDR3 DNA reads as TGTGCCAGTAGTATTGCACTTTCCTACGAGCAGTACTTC. It encodes CASSIALSYEQYF.